Listed below are T cell receptor beta chains from one sample, sequenced in a study of blood T cell repertoires in COVID-19. Assay: immunoSEQ multiplex PCR; the TCRdb copy retains only in-frame clones and omits some. The data contain tens of thousands of clones, 81% of them singletons. The sequencing input was peripheral blood. Receptors originate from a man older than 75 with acute or convalescent COVID-19. The CDR3 runs from the conserved cysteine through the conserved F or W. D genes are given only for firm matches. Expanded clones get a size class; other rows say once, few or many, or leave the size out.

>few|TRBV28|TRBD1|TRBJ1-1
CASSFSTGGVQEAFF
TGTGCCAGCAGTTTTTCGACAGGGGGAGTACAAGAAGCTTTCTTT
>.|TRBV5-1|.|TRBJ2-7
CASSLVTGFYEQYF
TGCGCCAGCAGCTTGGTTACAGGGTTCTACGAGCAGTACTTC
>few|TRBV5-1|.|TRBJ2-7
CASSAVEGHEQYF
TGCGCCAGCAGCGCCGTAGAGGGTCACGAGCAGTACTTC
>.|TRBV19|TRBD2|TRBJ2-7
CASSMTSGTLYEQYF
TGTGCCAGTAGTATGACTAGCGGGACCCTCTACGAGCAGTACTTC
>.|TRBV7-2|.|TRBJ1-1
CASSPGGAGNTEAFF
TGTGCCAGCAGCCCGGGGGGGGCCGGGAACACTGAAGCTTTCTTT
>few|TRBV5-4|TRBD1|TRBJ2-7
CASSLPQGPYEQYF
TGTGCCAGCAGCTTGCCACAGGGGCCTTACGAGCAGTACTTC
>.|TRBV9|.|TRBJ1-5
CASSADPGNQPQHF
TGTGCCAGCAGCGCCGATCCAGGGAATCAGCCCCAGCATTTT
>.|TRBV7-8|TRBD2|TRBJ2-2
CASSLVVGTRAGELFF
TGTGCCAGCAGCTTAGTGGTCGGGACTAGGGCAGGGGAGCTGTTTTTT
>many|TRBV4-1|TRBD1|TRBJ1-3
CASSSNVQLTGPWGSGNTIYF
TGCGCCAGCAGCTCGAATGTACAGCTGACAGGGCCCTGGGGCTCTGGAAACACCATATATTTT
>.|TRBV10-3|TRBD1|TRBJ1-2
CAISEESLTGGYGYTF
TGTGCCATCAGTGAAGAAAGCCTGACAGGGGGTTATGGCTACACCTTC
>once|TRBV19|TRBD2|TRBJ2-1
CASSINSGRFAGEQFF
TGTGCCAGTAGTATTAATAGCGGGAGATTTGCAGGTGAGCAGTTCTTC
>.|TRBV19|.|TRBJ1-2
CASSQDKNYGYTF
TGTGCCAGTAGTCAGGACAAGAACTATGGCTACACCTTC